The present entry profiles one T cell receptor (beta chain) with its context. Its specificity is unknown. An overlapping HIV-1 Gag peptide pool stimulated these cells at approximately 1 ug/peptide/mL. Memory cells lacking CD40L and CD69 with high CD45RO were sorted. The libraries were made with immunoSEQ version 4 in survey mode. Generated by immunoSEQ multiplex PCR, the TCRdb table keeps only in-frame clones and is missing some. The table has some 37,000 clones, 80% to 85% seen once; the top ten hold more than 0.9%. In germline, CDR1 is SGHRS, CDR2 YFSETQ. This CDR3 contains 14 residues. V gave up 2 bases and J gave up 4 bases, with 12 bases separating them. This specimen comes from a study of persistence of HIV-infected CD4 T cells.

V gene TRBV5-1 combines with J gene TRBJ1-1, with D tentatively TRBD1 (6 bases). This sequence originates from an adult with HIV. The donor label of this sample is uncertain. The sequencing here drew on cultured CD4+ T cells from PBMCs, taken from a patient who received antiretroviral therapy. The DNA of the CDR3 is TGCGCCAGCAGCTTTACAGGGCTGGGCACTGAAGCTTTCTTT. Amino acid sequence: CASSFTGLGTEAFF.